This T cell receptor (beta chain) was recorded in a study of blood T cell repertoires in COVID-19. The data were produced by immunoSEQ multiplex PCR, yet TCRdb's version contains in-frame clones alone and is incomplete. The sample contains 150,000 to 200,000 clones, around 85% of which appear only once. V dropped 8 bases and J dropped 4 bases, with 15 bases sitting between them. CDR1 LGHDT and CDR2 YNNKEL come from the germline V gene (reference sequence). The CDR3 is 15 amino acids. This clone was counted only a few times. The chain recombines TRBV3-1 (or the pseudogene TRBV3-2) with TRBJ1-6; D uncertain. The sequencing input was peripheral blood. The sequence derives from a man aged 55 to 70 with active or convalescent COVID-19. This chain's CDR3 is CASSSGGDYNSPLHF. CDR3 DNA sequence: TGTGCCAGCTCGTCTGGCGGCGATTATAATTCACCCCTCCACTTT.